The source of this T cell receptor beta chain is a study of Tregs in tolerant kidney transplant recipients. Recipients received nonmyeloablative bone marrow transplants from related graft donors, with transient mixed chimerism. Regarding the study as a whole: Tregs expanded with activated donor B cells seemed most donor-specific.

Clones were sequenced by immunoSEQ multiplex PCR, and TCRdb holds only the in-frame ones, with some missing. The sample holds 25,000 to 35,000 clones. On this clone itself: As yet, its antigen is unknown. The read falls 3 residues short of the CDR3 end, and the missing part is taken from the germline J gene.

The trim removed 1 base at V and 0 bases at J, leaving 12 bases unmatched. Looked up from germline, CDR1 is SGHRS and CDR2 is YFSETQ. This CDR3 has 19 residues. The sequence was collected from a human patient who received a combined kidney and bone marrow transplant. The T cells may partly be graft donor cells. The material was CD4+ T cells from blood (PBMCs), obtained 24 months after the transplant. This chain links TRBV5-1 with TRBJ2-2, with TRBD2 matching over 7 bases. This CDR3 reads CASSLMASGRYTNTGELFF. The CDR3 bases that were read are TGCGCCAGCAGCTTGATGGCTAGCGGCCGATATACGAACACCGGGGAG.